The clone carrying this T cell receptor (beta chain) was recorded at least ten times. TCRdb itself ran the RT-PCR reads through MiXCR, one entry per CDR3 protein. The sample records 390,000 or so distinct CDR3 sequences, approximately 16% being singletons. These data come from a study of patients and donors after allogeneic stem cell transplantation. The ends were cut back, 5 bases at V and 8 bases at J, with 15 bases in the middle. There are 13 residues in the CDR3. The chain links TRBV12-3 or TRBV12-4 to TRBJ1-2; a weak D match, TRBD1 (5 bases). The sequence was collected from a human donor who was either an allogeneic HSCT recipient or a stem cell or donor lymphocyte infusion donor (not recorded which). It is not recorded whose cells these are; they may come from a transplant donor. The specimen was blood, either unsorted or a sorted T cell fraction (not recorded which). CDR3 sequence reads: CASSPRTWGGYTF. CDR3 sequence (DNA): TGTGCCAGCAGTCCCCGGACTTGGGGCGGCTACACCTTC.